These T cell receptor beta chains were read from a single sample in a study of shared clonotypes between healthy human individuals. The method was immunoSEQ multiplex PCR; TCRdb's version includes in-frame clones alone and lacks a portion of them. Seen here are approximately 2.4 million clones, approximately 96% observed once, and the top ten hold more than 0.1%. The sequencing sample was made of naive CD4+ T cells sorted from blood. The receptors were gathered from a man aged 18 to 30 in good health. The CDR3 runs from the conserved cysteine through the conserved F or W. The order of the fields is CDR3 length, J gene, D gene, V gene, clone size, CDR3 DNA, CDR3 protein. A D gene is named only where the DNA matches it firmly. A row's size may be missing; if present it is once, few, many or a size class.

>14|TRBJ2-3|TRBD2|TRBV7-2|once
TGTGCCAGCAGAAATAGCGGGAGCACAGATACGCAGTATTTT
CASRNSGSTDTQYF
>13|TRBJ2-4|TRBD2|TRBV5-4|-
TGTGCCAGCAGCCCCACGGCGGGGGACATTCAGTACTTC
CASSPTAGDIQYF
>17|TRBJ1-6|-|TRBV19|-
TGTGCCAGCCCGGGGAACCTGGGGGGCCCCTATAATTCACCCCTCCACTTT
CASPGNLGGPYNSPLHF
>12|TRBJ1-1|-|TRBV30|-
TGTGCCTGGAGTGTTCCCAACACTGAAGCTTTCTTT
CAWSVPNTEAFF
>12|TRBJ1-1|-|TRBV19|-
TGTGCCAGTAGTATGGTGGCAGGGGTAACTTTCTTT
CASSMVAGVTFF
>14|TRBJ2-5|TRBD1|TRBV9|-
TGTGCCAGCAGCGTCACAGGGGTCCAAGAGACCCAGTACTTC
CASSVTGVQETQYF
>15|TRBJ2-3|-|TRBV5-1|-
TGCGCCAGCAGCTTGGCCGGGCAGGGCACAGATACGCAGTATTTT
CASSLAGQGTDTQYF
>15|TRBJ2-1|TRBD2|TRBV11-2|-
TGTGCCAGCAGCTTAGAGGGGACTAGTTATGGTGAGCAGTTCTTC
CASSLEGTSYGEQFF
>16|TRBJ1-2|-|TRBV19|-
TGTGCCAGTAGTATAAAACCGGGCCCGACGTGGCATGGCTACACCTTC
CASSIKPGPTWHGYTF
>13|TRBJ1-1|-|TRBV10-3|-
TGTGCCATCGCCGGGGGGCAGAACACTGAAGCTTTCTTT
CAIAGGQNTEAFF
>17|TRBJ2-1|TRBD2|TRBV4-3|-
TGCGCCAGCAGCCGTACGATTACTAGCGCCTCCTACAATGAGCAGTTCTTC
CASSRTITSASYNEQFF
>15|TRBJ1-5|-|TRBV7-9|-
TGTGCCAGCAGCTTAGGGGGGGTTACCAATCAGCCCCAGCATTTT
CASSLGGVTNQPQHF
>13|TRBJ2-3|TRBD1|TRBV4-3|-
TGCGCCAGCAGGATTACAGGGGAAAATACGCAGTATTTT
CASRITGENTQYF
>16|TRBJ2-3|-|TRBV7-2|-
TGTGCCAGCAGCTTACCGAGAGGGGATAGCACAGATACGCAGTATTTT
CASSLPRGDSTDTQYF
>16|TRBJ1-5|TRBD1|TRBV2|-
TGTGCCAGCAGTGACAGGGGGCTGAATGGCAATCAGCCCCAGCATTTT
CASSDRGLNGNQPQHF
>11|TRBJ1-1|-|TRBV5-6|-
TGTGCCAGCAGCTTATCCTCTGAAGCTTTCTTT
CASSLSSEAFF
>14|TRBJ1-6|-|TRBV9|-
TGTGCCAGCACCGAAGACCCTTATAATTCACCCCTCCACTTT
CASTEDPYNSPLHF
>15|TRBJ2-7|-|TRBV18|-
TGTGCCAGCTCACACGGACAGTTAGACTCCTACGAGCAGTACTTC
CASSHGQLDSYEQYF
>20|TRBJ2-7|TRBD2|TRBV19|-
TGTGCCAGTAGTCTCCTGAGCAAGGGGAGGACTAGCGGGGGTTCCTACGAGCAGTACTTC
CASSLLSKGRTSGGSYEQYF
>15|TRBJ1-3|TRBD1|TRBV28|-
TGTGCCAGCAGCAGACAGGGGGTCTTTGGAAACACCATATATTTT
CASSRQGVFGNTIYF
>15|TRBJ2-1|-|TRBV5-6|-
TGTGCCAGCAGCTTGGGCCCCAGCTCCTACAATGAGCAGTTCTTC
CASSLGPSSYNEQFF
>15|TRBJ2-6|-|TRBV5-8|-
TGTGCCAGCAGCTTAGGGCTCTCTGGGGCCAACGTCCTGACTTTC
CASSLGLSGANVLTF
>16|TRBJ1-4|TRBD1|TRBV6-5|-
TGTGCCAGCAGTTCCCCGACAGGGGTTGCTAATGAAAAACTGTTTTTT
CASSSPTGVANEKLFF
>15|TRBJ2-2|TRBD1|TRBV5-4|-
TGTGCCAGCAGCGGGGACAGATCCGGCCTGGGGGAGCTGTTTTTT
CASSGDRSGLGELFF
>15|TRBJ2-5|-|TRBV2|-
TGTGCCAGCAGTGTTTACCGGGGCTTACAAGAGACCCAGTACTTC
CASSVYRGLQETQYF
>14|TRBJ1-5|-|TRBV28|-
TGTGCCAGCAGTTTAGATAGGGGAGGCCAGCCCCAGCATTTT
CASSLDRGGQPQHF
>13|TRBJ1-1|TRBD1|TRBV30|-
TGTGCCTGGGGAACAGGGGTGAACACTGAAGCTTTCTTT
CAWGTGVNTEAFF